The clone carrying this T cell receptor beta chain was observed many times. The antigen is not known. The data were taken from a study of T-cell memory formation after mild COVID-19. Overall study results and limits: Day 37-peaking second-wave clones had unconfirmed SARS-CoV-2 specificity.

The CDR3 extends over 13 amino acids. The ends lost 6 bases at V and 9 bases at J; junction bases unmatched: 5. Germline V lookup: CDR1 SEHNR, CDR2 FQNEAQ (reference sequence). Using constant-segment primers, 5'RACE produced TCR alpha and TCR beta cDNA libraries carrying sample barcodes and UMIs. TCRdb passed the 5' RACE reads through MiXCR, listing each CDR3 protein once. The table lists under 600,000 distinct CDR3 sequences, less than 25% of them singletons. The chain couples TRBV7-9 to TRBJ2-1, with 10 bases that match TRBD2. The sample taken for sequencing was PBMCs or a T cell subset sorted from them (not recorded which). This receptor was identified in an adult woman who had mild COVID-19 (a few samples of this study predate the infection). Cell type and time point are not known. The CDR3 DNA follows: TGTGCCAGCAGGCAGCGGGGGGGAAGTGAGCAGTTCTTC. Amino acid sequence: CASRQRGGSEQFF.